This T cell receptor beta chain was observed in a study of T cells after yellow fever vaccination. Each CDR3 protein is one row after TCRdb ran MiXCR on the 5' RACE reads. The data contain approximately 240,000 distinct CDR3 sequences, about 3.5% of them seen just once; the ten biggest clones take up 15% to 20%. This clonotype was recorded at least ten times. Its antigen is not known. Findings and limits, study-wide: A small share of clonotypes appeared in both CD4 and CD8 compartments. Reappearing after the booster were most of the clones from primary vaccination (around 96% CD4, around 90% CD8).

The CDR3 covers 13 residues. V lost 5 bases and J lost 6; bases outside the gene matches: 8. Germline lookup yields CDR1 DFQATT and CDR2 SNEGSKA (reference sequence). The clonotype was recovered from a man younger than 35 who received the YFV17D yellow fever vaccine. This rearrangement joins TRBV20-1 to TRBJ2-7, with 9 bases that match TRBD1. Sequencing used PBMCs, obtained 15 days after the yellow fever booster vaccination. DNA of the CDR3: TGCAGTGCTTGGGACAGGGTCGTTATCGAGCAGTACTTC. Translating it yields CSAWDRVVIEQYF.